The 9 T cell receptor beta chains given below trace back to one sample, sequenced in a study of healthy donors' naive CD4 and CD8 T cells. TCR libraries were built from about 500 ng of total RNA by linear amplification. TCRdb reprocessed the reads via MiXCR and lists one record per CDR3 protein. The sample yields 150,000 to 200,000 distinct CDR3 sequences, 65% to 75% seen once. Source material: naive CD4+ and CD8+ T cells sorted from blood, pooled from several donors. The receptor set was obtained from a pool of human donors in good health; the sample pools cells from several healthy donors.

The chain joins TRBV20-1 to TRBJ1-5; no definite D call. The V and J ends lost 5 bases and 3 bases respectively, with 14 bases between them. Per the germline V gene, CDR1 is DFQATT and CDR2 is SNEGSKA (reference sequence). There are 14 residues in the CDR3. The CDR3 DNA follows: TGCAGTGCTTCAGGTGGATGGGACAATCAGCCCCAGCATTTT. This sequence encodes CSASGGWDNQPQHF.

The rearrangement joins TRBV6-5 to TRBJ2-7; D unclear. There are 13 residues in the CDR3. V shed 4 bases and J shed 6 bases, with 13 bases lying between them. Germline V CDR1 and CDR2: MNHEY, SVGAGI. The CDR3 sequence is CASSSSRTGEQYF. CDR3 coding DNA: TGTGCCAGCAGTTCCTCCCGGACGGGCGAGCAGTACTTC.

The chain combines TRBV6-2 or TRBV6-3 with TRBJ2-2; 9 bases line up with TRBD2. V lost 6 bases and J lost 7; bases outside the gene matches: 6. There are 14 residues in the CDR3. Germline V CDR1 and CDR2: MNHEY, SVGEGT. CDR3 nucleotides: TGTGCCAGCAGAGCTAGCGGGACTGGCGGGGAGCTGTTTTTT. This codes for CASRASGTGGELFF.

The V call is TRBV19, the J call TRBJ2-7; possible D gene TRBD1, 6 bases. The length of the CDR3 is 14 residues. Trimming cost V 6 bases and J 5 bases, with 17 bases left between them. The V gene's germline CDR1 is LNHDA and CDR2 SQIVND (reference sequence). This chain's CDR3 is CASSNWTVGHEQYF. CDR3 bases: TGTGCCAGTAGCAATTGGACAGTGGGACACGAGCAGTACTTC.

The chain combines TRBV29-1 with TRBJ2-7, with a tentative D call TRBD2 (6 bases). V was pared by 6 bases and J by 2 bases, with 14 bases between. The CDR3 is 13 amino acids. Germline V gene sequence: CDR1 SQVTM, CDR2 ANQGSEA. The CDR3 bases are TGCAGCGTGCAACCTAGCGACCCCTACGAGCAGTACTTC. Its protein is CSVQPSDPYEQYF.

Only a few counts were recorded for this clonotype. The chain recombines TRBV27 with TRBJ1-1; D is unclear. The CDR3 has 13 residues. Germline V gene data show CDR1 as MNHEY and CDR2 as SMNVEV (reference sequence). V lost 8 bases and J lost 5, with 15 bases in between. The CDR3 sequence: CASSVSRGTEAFF. The CDR3 DNA reads TGTGCCAGCTCGGTAAGCCGGGGAACTGAAGCTTTCTTT.

The genes are TRBV29-1 and TRBJ2-7; 10 nucleotides match TRBD2. V gave up 1 base and J gave up 3 bases; unmatched junction bases: 6. The CDR3 spans 15 residues. Germline loops: CDR1 SQVTM, CDR2 ANQGSEA. This CDR3 reads CSVEVISGRDYEQYF. The CDR3 DNA follows: TGCAGCGTTGAAGTGATCAGCGGGAGGGACTACGAGCAGTACTTC.

V gene TRBV29-1 combines with J gene TRBJ2-3; D unresolved. This CDR3 is built from 15 residues. V was cut by 7 bases and J by 0 bases, with 17 bases left in between. CDR1 and CDR2 from the germline V gene are SQVTM and ANQGSEA. Written as DNA, the CDR3 is TGCAGCGCCAACCCCAGGCCGCCTAGCACAGATACGCAGTATTTT. Its translation: CSANPRPPSTDTQYF.

V usage is TRBV29-1 and J usage is TRBJ1-5, with TRBD1 as a possible D gene (5 bases). Trimming took 3 bases from V and 7 from J, leaving 13 bases between them. The germline V gene has CDR1 SQVTM and CDR2 ANQGSEA. The CDR3 is 13 amino acids. CDR3 DNA sequence: TGCAGCGTTGACGCTGGGGCTGGGCAGCCCCAGCATTTT. It encodes CSVDAGAGQPQHF.